This T cell receptor (beta chain) was recorded in a study of shared clonotypes between healthy human individuals. This clone was picked up one time. Tens of thousands of T cell genomes (around 200 ng DNA) went into each sorted-subset replicate. Original handling: From ImmunoSEQ came sequences covering only the junction and carrying no quality scores, so filtering differed. Profiled with immunoSEQ multiplex PCR; TCRdb holds only in-frame clones, not every one. Clonal size and the V and J genes are those of that table, whereas D and trimming came from the DNA. Here the sample spans 550,000 to 800,000 clones, about nine tenths being singletons. The CDR3 extends over 15 amino acids. V lost 4 bases, J lost 4 bases, and 17 bases lay in between. Germline V CDR1 and CDR2: GTSNPN, SVGIG (reference sequence).

This receptor was obtained from a man aged 18 to 29 in good health. Some clones in this sample may be carry-over from other donors' samples. The V call is TRBV30, the J call TRBJ1-3; unclear D gene. Sequencing was carried out using memory CD8+ T cells from PBMCs. As to subset: CD45RO+ cells pooled with CCR7-negative TemRA cells. The CDR3 coding sequence is TGTGCCTGGACCCTAGGCGGTCTGACGGGAAACACCATATATTTT. Residues: CAWTLGGLTGNTIYF. Full variable domain (remainder filled in from reference TRBV30 and TRBJ1-3): SQTIHQWPATLVQPVGSPLSLECTVEGTSNPNLYWYRQAAGRGLQLLFYSVGIGQISSEVPQNLSASRPQDRQFILSSKKLLLSDSGFYLCAWTLGGLTGNTIYFGEGSWLTVV.